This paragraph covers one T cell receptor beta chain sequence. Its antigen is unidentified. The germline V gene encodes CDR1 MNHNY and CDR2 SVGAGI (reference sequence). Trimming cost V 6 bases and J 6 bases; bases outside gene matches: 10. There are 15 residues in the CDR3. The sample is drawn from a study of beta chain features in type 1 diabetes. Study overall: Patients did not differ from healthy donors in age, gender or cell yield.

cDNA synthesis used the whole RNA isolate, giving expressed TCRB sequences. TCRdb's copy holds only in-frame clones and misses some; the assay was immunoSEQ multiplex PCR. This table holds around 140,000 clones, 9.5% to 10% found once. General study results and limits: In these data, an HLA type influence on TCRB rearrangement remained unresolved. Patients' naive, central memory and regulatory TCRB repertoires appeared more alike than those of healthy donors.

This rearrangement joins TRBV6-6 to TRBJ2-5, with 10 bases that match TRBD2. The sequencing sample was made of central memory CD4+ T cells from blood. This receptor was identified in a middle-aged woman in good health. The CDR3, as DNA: TGTGCCAGCAGAACCCCCGGGACTAGCGCACAGACCCAGTACTTC. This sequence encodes CASRTPGTSAQTQYF.